A selection of T cell receptor beta chains follows, all from one sample in a study of blood T cells in healthy people across ages. Each CDR3 protein is one row after TCRdb ran MiXCR on the 5' RACE reads. The table shows around 800,000 distinct CDR3 sequences, with around 24% occurring only once. The same sample was also used in a study of T cells of mothers and their children.

Source material: blood. The receptors here all came from a boy aged 5-17 years in good health. CDR3s include the opening cysteine and the closing phenylalanine or tryptophan. The order of the fields is V gene, D gene, clone size, J gene, CDR3 protein, CDR3 DNA. A D gene is named only where the DNA matches it firmly. Size is stated for part of the rows, as once, few or many counts, or as a class when the clone is expanded.

v_gene: TRBV30
d_gene: .
abundance: .
j_gene: TRBJ2-5
CDR3aa: CAWKLAQETQYF
CDR3nt: TGTGCCTGGAAGCTCGCCCAAGAGACCCAGTACTTC

v_gene: TRBV11-2
d_gene: TRBD2
abundance: .
j_gene: TRBJ2-3
CDR3aa: CASSLGLAGNTDTQYF
CDR3nt: TGTGCCAGCAGCTTGGGACTAGCGGGGAACACAGATACGCAGTATTTT

v_gene: TRBV25-1
d_gene: .
abundance: .
j_gene: TRBJ1-2
CDR3aa: CASRMGSFGGYTF
CDR3nt: TGTGCCAGCAGGATGGGTTCTTTTGGTGGCTACACCTTC

v_gene: TRBV20-1
d_gene: .
abundance: .
j_gene: TRBJ1-2
CDR3aa: CSATEGVGYTF
CDR3nt: TGCAGTGCTACGGAGGGGGTAGGCTACACCTTC

v_gene: TRBV12-3/TRBV12-4
d_gene: TRBD1
abundance: few
j_gene: TRBJ1-2
CDR3aa: CASSPQGAVNYGYTF
CDR3nt: TGTGCCAGCAGTCCCCAGGGGGCAGTTAACTATGGCTACACCTTC

v_gene: TRBV6-6
d_gene: .
abundance: .
j_gene: TRBJ2-1
CDR3aa: CASTGASSYNEQFF
CDR3nt: TGTGCCAGCACCGGAGCGTCCTCCTACAATGAGCAGTTCTTC

v_gene: TRBV4-1
d_gene: .
abundance: .
j_gene: TRBJ1-1
CDR3aa: CASSQSARGPPEAFF
CDR3nt: TGCGCCAGCAGCCAAAGCGCCAGGGGACCCCCTGAAGCTTTCTTT

v_gene: TRBV9
d_gene: .
abundance: few
j_gene: TRBJ1-3
CDR3aa: CASSVEGGVGNTIYF
CDR3nt: TGTGCCAGCAGCGTAGAGGGGGGAGTTGGAAACACCATATATTTT

v_gene: TRBV7-9
d_gene: TRBD1
abundance: few
j_gene: TRBJ1-1
CDR3aa: CASSLLGQTNTEAFF
CDR3nt: TGTGCCAGCAGCTTATTGGGACAGACTAACACTGAAGCTTTCTTT

v_gene: TRBV20-1
d_gene: .
abundance: few
j_gene: TRBJ2-5
CDR3aa: CSQGGFQETQYF
CDR3nt: TGCAGCCAGGGAGGTTTCCAAGAGACCCAGTACTTC

v_gene: TRBV12-5
d_gene: .
abundance: .
j_gene: TRBJ2-1
CDR3aa: CASGSPSGTGYNEQFF
CDR3nt: TGTGCTAGTGGTAGCCCCTCAGGGACTGGCTACAATGAGCAGTTCTTC

v_gene: TRBV27
d_gene: TRBD2
abundance: .
j_gene: TRBJ2-1
CDR3aa: CASSIRKRGGLQFF
CDR3nt: TGTGCCAGCAGTATCCGAAAGCGCGGGGGGCTACAGTTCTTC

v_gene: TRBV20-1
d_gene: .
abundance: .
j_gene: TRBJ2-7
CDR3aa: CSATFLESYVQYF
CDR3nt: TGCAGTGCCACCTTCCTTGAAAGCTACGTGCAGTACTTC

v_gene: TRBV6-5
d_gene: TRBD2
abundance: few
j_gene: TRBJ2-3
CDR3aa: CASSSLSTSGGTDTQYF
CDR3nt: TGTGCCAGCAGTTCCCTCTCGACTAGCGGGGGCACAGATACGCAGTATTTT

v_gene: TRBV6-5
d_gene: TRBD1
abundance: many
j_gene: TRBJ1-2
CDR3aa: CASSPTGGGYGYTF
CDR3nt: TGTGCCAGCAGTCCAACAGGGGGTGGCTATGGCTACACCTTC

v_gene: TRBV2
d_gene: .
abundance: .
j_gene: TRBJ2-1
CDR3aa: CASISPRGGASYNEQFF
CDR3nt: TGTGCCAGCATTTCTCCAAGAGGGGGGGCCTCCTACAATGAGCAGTTCTTC

v_gene: TRBV24-1
d_gene: TRBD2
abundance: few
j_gene: TRBJ2-1
CDR3aa: CATSGTSGNNEQFF
CDR3nt: TGTGCCACCTCGGGGACTAGCGGTAACAATGAGCAGTTCTTC